This note documents a single T cell receptor (beta chain) sequence. Trimming left V 2 bases short and J 10 bases short, with 16 bases between. The CDR3 has 14 residues. Germline V gene sequence: CDR1 MNHEY, CDR2 SMNVEV (reference sequence). It was CD45RO-negative cells, positively selected for CCR7, that made up naive CD8 cells, with terminally differentiated effector memory CD45RA+ cells excluded. This entry is derived from a study of shared clonotypes between healthy human individuals. Clones were sequenced by immunoSEQ multiplex PCR, and TCRdb holds only the in-frame ones, with some missing. This sample has 600,000 or so clones, with roughly 98% found just once.

V and J are TRBV27 and TRBJ2-3; tentative D call: TRBD1 (6 bases). The sequenced material came from naive CD8+ T cells sorted from blood. This clonotype originated in a man aged 25 to 45 in good health. In nucleotides, the CDR3 is TGTGCCAGCAGTTTAGGTCTGCAGGGGAACGCGCAGTATTTT. Translating it yields CASSLGLQGNAQYF.